The entry below describes one T cell receptor (beta chain). Its recognized antigen is unknown. No base quality values were provided; no much bigger clone lies one nucleotide off. TCRbeta CDR3 regions were amplified from genomic DNA by means of the immunoSEQ Assay, a bias-controlled multiplex PCR. As for the original processing: The number of nucleated cells in each sample was estimated from the amplification of reference gene primers within the assay. To quantify the absolute abundance of each unique TCRbeta CDR3 rearrangement, sequence reads were collapsed and filtered. For each sample, productive Simpson clonality was calculated as the square root of Simpson's diversity index across productive rearrangements. Held by TCRdb, this immuneACCESS table contains in-frame sequences only and omits some clones. Under half of the omission traces to an unresolved V gene where checked; the cause of the rest is unknown. For V, J and clone size, that table is used; D and trimming come from the DNA. This sample is represented by 260,000 or so clones; around four fifths of them were singletons. The top ten hold approximately 4% of the sample.

The trim is 2 bases for V and 7 bases for J, with a gap of 18 bases between the germline ends. Including the terminal cysteine and phenylalanine, the CDR3 comprises 16 residues. The sequence is cut down to CDR3 DNA, 48 bases in frame from base 1. The germline V gene encodes CDR1 SGHDT and CDR2 YYEEEE. This sample is drawn from a study of blood T cell repertoires in COVID-19 (TCRdb year 2020). About the full investigation: Samples from collaborators originated in the United States, Italy and Spain and spanned both the acute and convalescent phases of COVID-19. The prospective study material was composed of cDNA or gDNA derived from T cells, B-cell-depleted T cells, or PBMCs. The dataset comprised deeply sampled blood TCRbeta repertoires from subjects exposed to, actively infected with, or recovered from COVID-19. A freely available public database, intended as a resource for researchers studying the immune response to SARS-CoV-2, is where the repertoires were released. Samples were obtained from the ongoing ImmuneRACE study (first 160 participants) and from approximately 1,200 subjects provided by 6 global collaborators. Sample metadata almost always included a de-identified subject ID, COVID-19 status, age in years and sex. Where available, HLA class I and class II types were taken from metadata supplied by the sample provider and were not determined by assay-based typing. Results the study describes overall, beyond this receptor: The amount of clinical and demographic metadata varied by source and participant and was provided uncurated.

In the prospective study, participants were 18 to 89 years old, resided in about 25 geographic areas of the United States, and were enrolled through a virtual design. Cohort assignment in the prospective study relied on participant-reported clinical history from a screening survey and a study questionnaire. Exposed participants had been in contact with someone with a PCR-confirmed or clinician-diagnosed COVID-19 case within 2 weeks of study entry. In the prospective study, mobile phlebotomists collected whole blood, serum and a nasopharyngeal or oropharyngeal swab from each participant. Prospective study participants could optionally give additional blood draws and questionnaires over an approximately 2-month period. Before DNA extraction, blood samples from the prospective study were shipped at room temperature or frozen.

This receptor chain uses TRBV5-6 and TRBJ1-4; the D gene is possibly TRBD1, with 6 bases matching. The clonotype originates from a middle-aged woman who had been exposed to COVID-19. Sequenced input: PBMCs or T cells enriched from blood (not recorded which). The nucleotide sequence is TGTGCCAGCAGCTTTAGGACCCACCGAGGGGGTGAAAAACTGTTTTTT. The encoded protein is CASSFRTHRGGEKLFF. The CDR3 plus the reference TRBV5-6 and TRBJ1-4 genes for the other parts give the full variable domain: DAGVTQSPTHLIKTRGQQVTLRCSPKSGHDTVSWYQQALGQGPQFIFQYYEEEERQRGNFPDRFSGHQFPNYSSELNVNALLLGDSALYLCASSFRTHRGGEKLFFGSGTQLSVL.